This T cell receptor beta chain was obtained from a study of blood T cell repertoires in COVID-19. On the study more broadly: The United States, Italy and Spain provided the acute and convalescent COVID-19 samples. T cells, B-cell-depleted T cells, or PBMCs supplied cDNA or gDNA.

V was shortened by 7 bases and J by 6 bases, with 21 bases between the two germline ends. The CDR3 has 15 amino acids. Germline CDR1 MDHEN, CDR2 SYDVKM. In the authors' methods: How many nucleated cells were present was estimated from reference gene primer amplification. Generated by immunoSEQ multiplex PCR, the TCRdb table keeps only in-frame clones and is missing some. That table supplies the V and J calls and clone size; D and trimming were determined from the DNA. The sample consists of around 99,000 clones, roughly 82% of them appearing once. Specimen: peripheral blood. The chain combines TRBV28 with TRBJ1-2; D is possibly TRBD1 (6 bases). This clonotype was sampled from a woman older than 75 with active or convalescent COVID-19. CDR3 DNA: TGTGCCAGCATACCCGGGGACAAGAAAATTGATGGCTACACCTTC. It translates to CASIPGDKKIDGYTF.